This T cell receptor beta chain was found in a study of T cells after yellow fever vaccination. The wider study: Preparation of fractions with low cell numbers was performed using SMART-Seq v4 Ultra Low Input.

TCRdb reprocessed the 5' RACE reads with MiXCR, giving one entry per CDR3 protein. The sample has some 350,000 distinct CDR3 sequences; roughly 6.1% are singletons. Germline-derived CDR1 and CDR2 are GTSNPN and SVGIG (reference sequence). V dropped 0 bases and J dropped 4 bases, with 10 bases sitting between them. The CDR3 runs 14 residues. This clonotype was seen many times. This material consisted of PBMCs, taken 5 days after the yellow fever booster vaccination. The TCR comes from a man aged 30 to 45 who received the YFV17D yellow fever vaccine. The chain employs TRBV30 and TRBJ2-1, with unresolved D. This CDR3 reads CAWSVGTPYNEQFF. CDR3 bases: TGTGCCTGGAGTGTAGGCACGCCGTACAATGAGCAGTTCTTC.